The clone carrying this TCR beta chain was seen only a few times. As yet, its antigen is unknown. The sample comes from a study of identical twins. Via MiXCR, TCRdb re-called the 5' RACE reads, giving one row per CDR3 protein. The profile shows around 1.7 million distinct CDR3 sequences, about 32% of them singletons. V lost 6 bases, J lost 2 bases, and 16 bases lay in between. The length of the CDR3 is 15 residues. CDR1 is SNHLY, CDR2 FYNNEI, per germline. General study points: The study found that models underestimated out-of-frame TCR alpha sharing in monozygotic twins. A lower insertion count was a feature of abundant cord blood beta clonotypes, with no such feature in memory repertoires. Because invariant MAIT and iNKT cells could be present, zero-insertion analyses could be partly confounded.

Healthy Caucasians were all of the donors. V usage is TRBV2 and J usage is TRBJ2-5; D is undetermined. This clonotype originated in a newborn girl in good health. The specimen sequenced was cord blood. CDR3 DNA: TGTGCCAGCAGCAAAACTGGACGGAATCAAGAGACCCAGTACTTC. Its translation is CASSKTGRNQETQYF.